These 23 T cell receptor beta chains came from one sample sequenced in a study of PD-1 blockade in classical Hodgkin lymphoma. This sample's time point: cycle 4 day 1 (C4D1), after 6 weeks of nivolumab. Each and every patient relapsed after autologous stem cell transplantation, and patients got differing brentuximab vedotin exposure. Data came from immunoSEQ multiplex PCR; TCRdb stores just in-frame clones and leaves some out. The profile shows around 57,000 clones, 86% of them singletons. This specimen consisted of peripheral blood mononuclear cells (PBMCs), obtained before the fourth cycle of nivolumab. Receptor source: a human donor with classical Hodgkin lymphoma.

The chain couples TRBV27 to TRBJ1-2; D unresolved. The CDR3 has 13 residues. The V end was cut by 6 bases, the J end by 2 bases, with 10 bases between. Germline values: CDR1 MNHEY, CDR2 SMNVEV (reference sequence). CDR3 nucleotides: TGTGCCAGCAGAAAAGACACAAACTATGGCTACACCTTC. Its translation: CASRKDTNYGYTF.

This clone has only a few counts. The CDR3: CASSVGVFSTDTQYF. CDR3 coding DNA: TGTGCCAGCAGCGTAGGGGTATTCAGCACAGATACGCAGTATTTT. This sequence joins TRBV9 and TRBJ2-3; no definite D call. This CDR3 region has 15 residues. Per the germline V gene, CDR1 is SGDLS and CDR2 is YYNGEE. V lost 0 bases to trimming and J lost 0 bases, with 8 bases between them.

This chain links TRBV5-4 with TRBJ1-1, with D possibly being TRBD1 (6 bases). The V end was cut by 5 bases, the J end by 2 bases, with 16 bases between. The germline gives CDR1 SGHNT, CDR2 YYREEE (reference sequence). This CDR3 has 15 amino acids. As DNA, the CDR3 is TGTGCCAGCAGTCCCCGAAGCAGGGGAAACACTGAAGCTTTCTTT. Translated: CASSPRSRGNTEAFF.

A few counts support this clone. The chain uses TRBV6-5 and TRBJ1-2; a possible D gene is TRBD1 (6 bases). Germline V gives CDR1 MNHEY, CDR2 SVGAGI. The ends were cut back, 2 bases at V and 8 bases at J, with 15 bases in the middle. This CDR3 is 14 amino acids long. Here the CDR3 DNA reads TGTGCCAGCAGTTACATGGGGGGCGCGGAAGGCTACACCTTC. Protein product: CASSYMGGAEGYTF.

This clone was recorded once. The rearrangement uses TRBV14 and TRBJ2-1; weak D call: TRBD2 (6 bases). The V gene's germline CDR1 is SGHDN and CDR2 FVKESK. CDR3 length: 15 residues. V was shortened by 0 bases and J by 5 bases, with 11 bases between the two germline ends. The CDR3 DNA is TGTGCCAGCAGCCAAGATGCCGGGAGAAACAATGAGCAGTTCTTC. Its protein is CASSQDAGRNNEQFF.

The J gene is TRBJ2-1, the V gene TRBV7-2; no definite D call. Germline CDR1 SGHTA, CDR2 FQGNSA. There are 17 residues in the CDR3. The ends were cut back, 5 bases at V and 3 bases at J, with 20 bases in the middle. In DNA, the CDR3 is TGTGCCAGCAGCCGGCTGGGTGGGCCGGTAAGCTACAATGAGCAGTTCTTC. It specifies CASSRLGGPVSYNEQFF.

The gene calls are TRBV7-9 and TRBJ1-2, with 7 bases lining up with TRBD1. With 5 bases clipped from V and 2 bases from J, the junction kept 5 bases outside the gene matches. This CDR3 has 14 amino acids. Germline CDR1 and CDR2: SEHNR and FQNEAQ (reference sequence). CDR3 protein: CASSLTTGNYGYTF. The CDR3 coding sequence is TGTGCCAGCAGCCTAACGACAGGGAACTATGGCTACACCTTC. The complete variable domain, with remaining parts taken from reference TRBV7-9 and TRBJ1-2, reads DTGVSQNPRHKITKRGQNVTFRCDPISEHNRLYWYRQTLGQGPEFLTYFQNEAQLEKSRLLSDRFSAERPKGSFSTLEIQRTEQGDSAMYLCASSLTTGNYGYTFGSGTRLTVV.

V gene TRBV10-3 combines with J gene TRBJ2-1; D call uncertain. This CDR3 spans 11 amino acids. CDR1 is ENHRY and CDR2 is SYGVKD in the germline V gene. The germline V and J ends were trimmed by 10 bases and 5 bases, with 9 bases remaining between them. The CDR3 DNA follows: TGTGCCAGCATCCAACACAATGAGCAGTTCTTC. Protein product: CASIQHNEQFF.

The J gene is TRBJ1-2, the V gene TRBV23-1; D is uncertain. TRBV23-1 is filed as an ORF, its function uncertain. The CDR3 length is 15 residues. V lost 6 bases, J lost 0 bases, and 14 bases lay in between. CDR3 protein: CASSHAPRANYGYTF. The CDR3 nucleotides read TGCGCCAGCAGCCACGCCCCTCGGGCTAACTATGGCTACACCTTC.

The rearrangement uses TRBV9 and TRBJ1-4; 12 bases align to TRBD1. Germline V gene lookup returns CDR1 SGDLS and CDR2 YYNGEE. The length of the CDR3 is 18 residues. The ends lost 4 bases at V and 3 bases at J; junction bases unmatched: 10. The CDR3 nucleotides read TGTGCCAGCAGCCTTGGTATGGGACAGGGGGCTTCTAATGAAAAACTGTTTTTT. Its protein is CASSLGMGQGASNEKLFF.

The rearrangement uses TRBV28 and TRBJ1-2, with 8 bases matching TRBD1. Germline-derived CDR1 and CDR2 are MDHEN and SYDVKM. V lost 9 bases, J lost 6 bases, and 15 bases stayed unmatched. The CDR3 consists of 15 residues. CDR3 nucleotide sequence: TGTGCCAGTGGACGGGGTGACAGGGGCCTACATGGCTACACCTTC. Translated, it gives CASGRGDRGLHGYTF.

This clone was counted a few times. This chain connects TRBV6-6 to TRBJ1-5, with unresolved D. The CDR3 covers 14 residues. Trimming removed 2 bases at V and 3 bases at J, with 8 bases between. Per the germline V gene, CDR1 is MNHNY and CDR2 is SVGAGI (reference sequence). The CDR3 DNA sequence: TGTGCCAGCAGTTACGAAAGCCTCAATCAGCCCCAGCATTTT. This sequence encodes CASSYESLNQPQHF.

This clone was seen only once. This sequence joins TRBV14 and TRBJ2-7; possibly TRBD2 for D (7 bases). CDR1 is SGHDN, CDR2 FVKESK, per germline. There are 17 residues in the CDR3. V was pared by 0 bases and J by 6 bases, with 21 bases between. DNA of the CDR3: TGTGCCAGCAGCCAAGACGGTTCCCCCCGGGGGGCCCTCGAGCAGTACTTC. This translates into CASSQDGSPRGALEQYF.

Turning to this clone: Other nucleotide sequences in the sample specify the same CDR3. V usage is TRBV7-2 and J usage is TRBJ1-4, with D possibly being TRBD1 (5 bases). CDR1 is SGHTA, CDR2 FQGNSA, per germline. V lost 1 base, J lost 3 bases, and 6 bases lay in between. The CDR3 is made up of 14 amino acids. This chain's CDR3 is CASSLGRANEKLFF. DNA of the CDR3: TGTGCCAGCAGCTTAGGCAGGGCTAATGAAAAACTGTTTTTT.

This chain links TRBV28 with TRBJ1-4; D unclear. V was shortened by 3 bases and J by 4 bases, with 21 bases between the two germline ends. CDR1 is MDHEN, CDR2 SYDVKM, per germline. The CDR3 is 18 amino acids. DNA for the CDR3: TGTGCCAGCAGTTTCTTTCAGGTTGGGCGGAGAAATAATGAAAAACTGTTTTTT. It is translated as CASSFFQVGRRNNEKLFF.

The chain joins TRBV28 to TRBJ2-2, with TRBD1 matching over 8 bases. CDR3 length: 16 residues. The V gene end was trimmed by 5 bases and the J gene end by 6 bases; junction bases not matched to a gene: 11. Germline loops: CDR1 MDHEN, CDR2 SYDVKM. The CDR3 nucleotides are TGTGCCAGCAGTCCCTGGACAGGGAGTACGCCCGGGGAGCTGTTTTTT. Translated: CASSPWTGSTPGELFF.

The chain joins TRBV10-3 to TRBJ2-1; 7 nucleotides line up with TRBD2. V gave up 2 bases and J gave up 9 bases; unmatched junction bases: 13. CDR1 ENHRY and CDR2 SYGVKD come from the germline V gene. The CDR3 runs 16 residues. The CDR3 coding sequence is TGTGCCATCAGTGAGAGGGAGGGCGGGAGACAAGGTGAGCAGTTCTTC. Protein: CAISEREGGRQGEQFF.

The rearrangement links TRBV11-2 to TRBJ2-1; the match to TRBD2 covers 13 bases. Germline CDR1 and CDR2: SGHAT and FQNNGV. This CDR3 has 18 amino acids. V gave up 4 bases and J gave up 1 base; unmatched junction bases: 7. The CDR3 nucleotides are TGTGCCAGCAGCTCCGGGACTAGCGGGGCACTATCCTACAATGAGCAGTTCTTC. Protein sequence: CASSSGTSGALSYNEQFF.

The rearrangement uses TRBV19 and TRBJ1-4; the D is unclear. The CDR3 is made up of 13 amino acids. Germline V gene data show CDR1 as LNHDA and CDR2 as SQIVND (reference sequence). Trimming removed 5 bases at V and 7 bases at J, with 11 bases between. The CDR3 sequence is CASSVRRGEKLFF. Here the CDR3 DNA reads TGTGCCAGTAGTGTTAGGCGGGGTGAAAAACTGTTTTTT.

The V call is TRBV4-1, the J call TRBJ2-7, with 11 bases lining up with TRBD1. The CDR3 spans 16 residues. The V and J ends lost 3 bases and 6 bases, in that order; junction bases with no gene match: 10. Germline-derived CDR1 and CDR2 are MGHRA and YSYEKL. The CDR3 bases are TGCGCCAGCAGCCACGCGCTATGGGACAGGGGGATCGAGCAGTACTTC. It translates to CASSHALWDRGIEQYF.

The CDR3 loop is CASSRDAYYGYTF. The CDR3 DNA follows: TGTGCCAGTAGTCGGGACGCATACTATGGCTACACCTTC. The chain couples TRBV19 to TRBJ1-2, with D maybe TRBD1 (5 bases). This CDR3 is 13 amino acids long. V was clipped by 5 bases and J by 3 bases, with 10 bases between them. Germline lookup yields CDR1 LNHDA and CDR2 SQIVND (reference sequence).

The rearrangement links TRBV4-2 to TRBJ2-5, with 9 bases aligning to TRBD2. Germline V gives CDR1 LGHNA, CDR2 YNFKEQ. J lost 2 bases, V lost 4 bases, and 8 bases had no gene match. The CDR3 is 16 residues long. The CDR3 sequence is CASSPRGGGVQETQYF. Here the CDR3 DNA reads TGTGCCAGCAGCCCTCGGGGCGGGGGGGTACAAGAGACCCAGTACTTC.

In this sample, this clone turned up a few times. The chain carries TRBV25-1 and TRBJ1-1; D remains unclear. V lost 3 bases and J 10 bases, leaving 18 bases between the germline ends. CDR1 and CDR2 from the germline V gene are MGHDK and SYGVNS. This CDR3 has 14 amino acids. In DNA, the CDR3 is TGTGCCAGCAGTGACCCCGGGTTAAAGCTGGGAGCTTTCTTT. Residues: CASSDPGLKLGAFF.